Given below is one TCR beta chain in context. Its cognate antigen has yet to be identified. Per-base quality was not reported, and no clone a single base away is much larger than it. This entry belongs to a study of cytomegalovirus exposure and HLA in healthy donors (dated by TCRdb to 2016 to 2017). About the study as a whole: According to a later analysis, one platform produced both the 110 or so validation repertoires and the 620 or so repertoires of the first cohort. The aim of the study was to test whether cataloging public T cell receptors could identify signatures of past pathogen exposure. In addition to the first cohort of around 670 subjects, a separate validation cohort of approximately 120 different subjects was used. To predict cytomegalovirus infection status, the study combined high-throughput TCR immunosequencing, statistical association of individual TCRs with disease status, and machine learning.

The donors belonged to the validation cohort of around 120 subjects, which was separate from the approximately 700-subject first cohort. To prepare the library, the immunoSEQ multiplex PCR assay was applied. The original methods were these. A statistical classification framework was built for diagnosing cytomegalovirus status from the catalog of TCR beta chain sequences. In its TCRdb copy, this immuneACCESS table keeps in-frame sequences only and misses some clones. Where compared with another copy, unresolved V genes explain less than half of these, and the others have no known cause. V, J and clone size are those of that table, while D and trimming were read from the DNA. The sample records over 120,000 clones, 90% of which are singletons. Of the sample, about 6.7% falls within the top ten clones. Including the terminal cysteine and phenylalanine, the CDR3 comprises 13 residues. The CDR3 DNA has 39 bases and is translated from base 1. As encoded in the germline V gene, CDR1 is MDHEN while CDR2 is SYDVKM. V loses 6 bases of germline sequence and J loses 7 bases, and the interval between the two ends is 13 bases.

Broad study findings and their caveats: In vitro tests confirmed that a few of the cytomegalovirus-associated TCR beta chains recognize cytomegalovirus antigens. The classifier was reported to diagnose cytomegalovirus status with high specificity and sensitivity in both the original and validation cohorts. While some public TCRs were present in many individuals, most TCR sequences turned up only very rarely across donors. A total of 150 to 200 TCR beta chains were listed by the study as associated with cytomegalovirus. The authors suggested that the approach could potentially be extended to other disease states and immunological phenotypes. A later analysis found that TCRs clustered in the first cohort also tended to co-occur in the approximately 120 validation repertoires, with approximately 95% of cluster scores above 0. All 120 or so repertoires were used to score co-occurrence in the validation cohort in a later analysis, because that analysis had no HLA typing for the cohort.

Sequencing was carried out using PBMCs. The chain links TRBV28 with TRBJ2-1; a tentative D call is TRBD1 (6 bases match). The receptor's source is a woman between 25 and 40 years old in good health and CMV-seropositive. The sequence in DNA is TGTGCCAGCAGGCGACAGGTTGTGAATGAGCAGTTCTTC. Translation gives CASRRQVVNEQFF.